The rows below give T cell receptor beta chains drawn from one sample of a study of T cell repertoires in cytomegalovirus infection. A single record per CDR3 protein comes from TCRdb applying MiXCR to the reads. The repertoire holds some 220,000 distinct CDR3 sequences, with around 6.4% as singletons. The sequencing input was PBMCs. The receptor set was obtained from a human donor in good health (CMV status not recorded). Some clones in this sample may be carry-over from other donors' samples. Each CDR3 is given with its conserved first and last residue.

v_gene,j_gene,CDR3aa
TRBV7-2,TRBJ2-7,CASSRPGDPYEQYF
TRBV12-3/TRBV12-4,TRBJ1-1,CASSLGPGATEAFF
TRBV7-3,TRBJ2-5,CASSTRAEETQYF
TRBV7-8,TRBJ1-2,CASSSRYNYGYTF
TRBV6-2/TRBV6-3,TRBJ1-5,CASTGTANQPQHF
TRBV12-3/TRBV12-4,TRBJ1-5,CASSHGTGVLGNQPQHF
TRBV28,TRBJ2-7,CAIARTGRSFEQYF
TRBV4-2,TRBJ2-3,CASSQGTPEFDTQYF
TRBV6-2/TRBV6-3,TRBJ2-1,CASSSSGTGGYNEQFF
TRBV11-2,TRBJ1-5,CASSVGTGPNQPQHF
TRBV28,TRBJ2-7,CASSFLRGTSYEQYF
TRBV4-1,TRBJ1-2,CASSHDRGLGGYTF
TRBV20-1,TRBJ1-4,CSALGQGTTNEKLFF
TRBV9,TRBJ1-6,CASSARPDRVGSPLHF
TRBV2,TRBJ2-2,CASSELGQRNTGELFF
TRBV15,TRBJ1-3,CATSRGQGSFSGNTIYF
TRBV7-2,TRBJ2-5,CASSLQAGEETQYF
TRBV20-1,TRBJ1-5,CSARDLGRAGNQPQHF
TRBV2,TRBJ2-7,CATAGTGQAEQYF
TRBV19,TRBJ2-1,CASSTEIGAYNEQFF
TRBV2,TRBJ2-5,CASSSGLAGAGETQYF
TRBV7-2,TRBJ2-5,CASSSPVGGTETQYF
TRBV12-3/TRBV12-4,TRBJ2-7,CASSSVSPYEQYF
TRBV28,TRBJ1-4,CASTIGAMRGRTTNEKLFF
TRBV29-1,TRBJ1-1,CSVVGPGSDTEAFF
TRBV9,TRBJ2-5,CASSGRGQRGEQETQYF
TRBV7-2,TRBJ2-1,CASSPRLAGGYNEQFF